This T cell receptor (beta chain) was documented in a study of cytomegalovirus exposure and HLA in healthy donors. This CDR3 has 15 residues. V was shortened by 1 base and J by 4 bases, with 14 bases between the two germline ends. From germline, CDR1 is SGHAT and CDR2 FQNNGV. Overall study results and limits: Reports showed the classifier diagnosing cytomegalovirus status with high specificity and sensitivity.

At the time of sampling, donors were nominally healthy, though unrecorded immune exposures were likely. For this clone: What it binds is unknown.

It was with 60 Vbeta and 13 Jbeta primers that the PCR ran. TCRdb's table, derived via immunoSEQ multiplex PCR, lists solely in-frame clones and lacks some. The sample lists 120,000 or so clones; 80% were seen once. The material sequenced was PBMCs. V usage is TRBV11-2 and J usage is TRBJ2-7, with D maybe TRBD2 (6 bases). The clonotype comes from a male donor in good health and CMV-seronegative. The chain's CDR3 is CASSLGGGRLYEQYF. The CDR3 DNA is TGTGCCAGCAGCTTAGGGGGAGGACGCCTATACGAGCAGTACTTC. Full variable domain (missing parts from reference TRBV11-2 and TRBJ2-7): EAGVAQSPRYKIIEKRQSVAFWCNPISGHATLYWYQQILGQGPKLLIQFQNNGVVDDSQLPKDRFSAERLKGVDSTLKIQPAKLEDSAVYLCASSLGGGRLYEQYFGPGTRLTVT.